Given below is one T cell receptor (beta chain) in context. The sample originates from a study of TIL therapy for anti-PD-1-resistant metastatic lung cancer. The immunoSEQ assay was v3. Using immunoSEQ multiplex PCR, the repertoire was profiled, and TCRdb retains in-frame clones only, with some absent. The data contain 45,000 to 50,000 clones, 71% of them singletons. Documented time point: pre-treatment sample, taken before nivolumab and TIL therapy. Tumor tissue came from excised metastases, mostly pleural nodules or supraclavicular lymph nodes. The sample consisted of tumor tissue, taken at baseline. The receptor comes from a person aged 25-85 years with non-small cell lung cancer.

CDR3 DNA: TGTGCCAGCAGCTTGCAGGGTGACTCCTACAATGAGCAGTTCTTC. It codes for CASSLQGDSYNEQFF. The rearrangement links TRBV11-3 to TRBJ2-1, with D possibly TRBD1 on 5 matching bases. CDR3 size: 15 residues. The germline gives CDR1 SGHNT, CDR2 YENEEA. V was shortened by 3 bases and J by 0 bases, with 9 bases between the two germline ends.